A single sample gave rise to the 10 T cell receptor beta chains below, sequenced in a study of cytomegalovirus exposure and HLA in healthy donors. Here immunoSEQ multiplex PCR was the method, and the copy in TCRdb shows in-frame clones only, minus some. The sample lists about 110,000 clones; 70% to 90% were seen once. Sequencing input: PBMCs. The source is a woman younger than 30 in good health and CMV-seronegative.

The V gene is TRBV27, the J gene TRBJ2-3; TRBD2 matches 11 bases. V lost 3 bases, J lost 3 bases, and 5 bases stayed unmatched. This CDR3 is 16 amino acids long. Germline values: CDR1 MNHEY, CDR2 SMNVEV (reference sequence). The CDR3 here is CASSFNSGGATDTQYF. In DNA, the CDR3 is TGTGCCAGCAGTTTTAATAGCGGGGGGGCAACAGATACGCAGTATTTT.

The chain joins TRBV5-4 to TRBJ2-7; possible D gene TRBD2, 5 bases. This CDR3 is 14 amino acids long. Germline V gene data show CDR1 as SGHNT and CDR2 as YYREEE (reference sequence). The V end was cut by 4 bases, the J end by 6 bases, with 17 bases between. CDR3 nucleotide sequence: TGTGCCAGCAGCCCCGAGCCCTCTAGCACCGAGCAGTACTTC. It yields the protein CASSPEPSSTEQYF.

V gene TRBV6-4 combines with J gene TRBJ2-3; 7 bases match TRBD1. The CDR3 loop spans 13 amino acids. Germline V CDR1 and CDR2: MRHNA, SNTAGT. After removal of 5 bases from V and 3 bases from J, the junction contained 2 bases not matched to a gene. CDR3 in amino acids: CASSRGPTDTQYF. CDR3 in DNA: TGTGCCAGCAGTAGGGGGCCGACAGATACGCAGTATTTT.

The chain couples TRBV19 to TRBJ1-1, with D maybe TRBD1 (5 bases). This CDR3 is 13 amino acids long. Germline loops: CDR1 LNHDA, CDR2 SQIVND (reference sequence). The V and J ends lost 2 bases and 12 bases respectively, with 16 bases between them. In DNA, the CDR3 is TGTGCCAGTAGTATAACCGGGGGACCTATGTCTTTCTTT. It encodes CASSITGGPMSFF. The complete variable domain, with remaining parts taken from reference TRBV19 and TRBJ1-1, reads DGGITQSPKYLFRKEGQNVTLSCEQNLNHDAMYWYRQDPGQGLRLIYYSQIVNDFQKGDIAEGYSVSREKKESFPLTVTSAQKNPTAFYLCASSITGGPMSFFGQGTRLTVV.

The V and J genes are TRBV13 and TRBJ2-3, with D possibly being TRBD1 (7 bases). The V gene lost 4 bases and the J gene lost 2 bases, with 28 bases spanning the gap. The CDR3 contains 20 residues. The germline V gene encodes CDR1 PRHDT and CDR2 FYEKMQ (reference sequence). The CDR3 region is CASSSRRQGRPGLNTDTQYF. CDR3 bases: TGTGCCAGCAGCTCCCGTAGACAGGGACGACCGGGACTCAACACAGATACGCAGTATTTT.

The sample holds one count of this clone. The chain recombines TRBV5-1 with TRBJ2-7, with D possibly TRBD1 on 5 matching bases. V was trimmed by 0 bases and J by 2 bases, leaving 18 bases between them. The CDR3 is 17 amino acids. Per the germline V gene, CDR1 is SGHRS and CDR2 is YFSETQ. The CDR3 sequence is CASSLVGVNSPTYEQYF. CDR3 nucleotides: TGCGCCAGCAGCTTGGTAGGGGTCAACTCCCCCACCTACGAGCAGTACTTC.

This chain connects TRBV7-6 to TRBJ2-3, with 10 bases lining up with TRBD2. The trim removed 0 bases at V and 4 bases at J, leaving 7 bases unmatched. The CDR3 runs 17 residues. Germline V gene data show CDR1 as SGHVS and CDR2 as FNYEAQ. CDR3 bases: TGTGCCAGCAGCTTAGCGCAAGCGGGGGGGCCCCCAGATACGCAGTATTTT. Its protein is CASSLAQAGGPPDTQYF.

This sequence joins TRBV30 and TRBJ2-7; 7 nucleotides match TRBD2. From germline, CDR1 is GTSNPN and CDR2 SVGIG (reference sequence). The V and J ends lost 0 bases and 9 bases, in that order; junction bases with no gene match: 8. The CDR3 has 13 amino acids. The CDR3 bases are TGTGCCTGGAGTGTAAGGGAGGGCGATGGGCAGTACTTC. Translated: CAWSVREGDGQYF.

V is TRBV4-2 and J is TRBJ2-3, with D perhaps TRBD2 (5 bases). CDR1 LGHNA and CDR2 YNFKEQ come from the germline V gene. Trimming removed 1 base at V and 1 base at J, with 12 bases between. The CDR3 is 16 amino acids. CDR3 protein: CASSQGAGLRTDTQYF. CDR3 nucleotide sequence: TGTGCCAGCAGCCAAGGGGCCGGACTCCGCACAGATACGCAGTATTTT.

The chain uses TRBV7-8 and TRBJ2-1; tentatively, D is TRBD2 (5 bases). Trimming removed 3 bases from V and 7 bases from J, with 16 bases in between. The germline V gene encodes CDR1 SGHVS and CDR2 FQNEAQ. The CDR3 covers 15 residues. In DNA form, the CDR3 reads TGTGCCAGCAGCTTTAAGCGGATGGGCGGGAATGAGCAGTTCTTC. Its protein product is CASSFKRMGGNEQFF.